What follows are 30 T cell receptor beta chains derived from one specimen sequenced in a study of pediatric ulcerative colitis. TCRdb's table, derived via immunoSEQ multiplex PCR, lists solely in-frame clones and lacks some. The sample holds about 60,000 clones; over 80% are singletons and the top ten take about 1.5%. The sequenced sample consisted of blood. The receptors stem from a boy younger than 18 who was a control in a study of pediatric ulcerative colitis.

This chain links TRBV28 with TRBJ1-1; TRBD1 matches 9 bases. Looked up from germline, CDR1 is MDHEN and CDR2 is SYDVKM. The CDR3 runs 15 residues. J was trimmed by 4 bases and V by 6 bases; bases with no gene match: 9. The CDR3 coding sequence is TGTGCCAGCAGCTCTCCGGGACAGGGTCGCACTGAAGCTTTCTTT. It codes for CASSSPGQGRTEAFF.

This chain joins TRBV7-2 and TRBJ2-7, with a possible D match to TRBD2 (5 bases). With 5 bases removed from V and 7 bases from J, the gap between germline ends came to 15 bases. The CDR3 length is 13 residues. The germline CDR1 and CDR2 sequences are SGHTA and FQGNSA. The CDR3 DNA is TGTGCCAGCAGCCCTGTCGGGGTCGGGGAGCAGTACTTC. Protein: CASSPVGVGEQYF.

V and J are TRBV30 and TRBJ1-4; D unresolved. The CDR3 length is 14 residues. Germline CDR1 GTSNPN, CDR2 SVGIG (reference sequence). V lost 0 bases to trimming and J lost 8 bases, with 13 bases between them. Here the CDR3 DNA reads TGTGCCTGGAGTGTACCCGGGGTATCCGAAAAACTGTTTTTT. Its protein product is CAWSVPGVSEKLFF.

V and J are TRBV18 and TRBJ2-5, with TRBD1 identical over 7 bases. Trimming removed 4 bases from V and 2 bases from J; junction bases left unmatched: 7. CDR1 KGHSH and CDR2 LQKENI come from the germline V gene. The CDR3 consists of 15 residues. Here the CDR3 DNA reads TGTGCCAGCTCACTCGGGGACAGCTTACAAGAGACCCAGTACTTC. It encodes CASSLGDSLQETQYF.

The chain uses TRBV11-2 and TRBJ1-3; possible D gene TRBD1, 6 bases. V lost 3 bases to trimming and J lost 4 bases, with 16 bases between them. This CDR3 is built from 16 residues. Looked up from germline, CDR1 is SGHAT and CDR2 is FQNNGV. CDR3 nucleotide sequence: TGTGCCAGCAGCTTTGAGGGGGGCGCGGAAGGAAACACCATATATTTT. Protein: CASSFEGGAEGNTIYF.

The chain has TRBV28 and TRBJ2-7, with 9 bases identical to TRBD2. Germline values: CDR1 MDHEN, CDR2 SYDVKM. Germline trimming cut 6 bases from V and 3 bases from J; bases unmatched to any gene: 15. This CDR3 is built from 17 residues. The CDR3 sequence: CASSDLISGRRLYEQYF. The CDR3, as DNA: TGTGCCAGCAGCGACCTAATCAGCGGGAGGCGTCTCTACGAGCAGTACTTC.

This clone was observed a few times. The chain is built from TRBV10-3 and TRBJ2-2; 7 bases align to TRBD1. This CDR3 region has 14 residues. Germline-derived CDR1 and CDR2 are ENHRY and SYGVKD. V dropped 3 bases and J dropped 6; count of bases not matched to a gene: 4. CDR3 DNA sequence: TGTGCCATCAGTGACTCTACAGGGGCCGGGGAGCTGTTTTTT. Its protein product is CAISDSTGAGELFF.

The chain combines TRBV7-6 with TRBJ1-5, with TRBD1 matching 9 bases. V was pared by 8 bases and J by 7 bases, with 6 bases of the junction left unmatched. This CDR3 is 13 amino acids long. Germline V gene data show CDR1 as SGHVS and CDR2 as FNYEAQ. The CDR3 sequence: CASPGQGQQPQHF. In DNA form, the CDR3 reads TGTGCCAGCCCGGGACAGGGCCAGCAGCCCCAGCATTTT.

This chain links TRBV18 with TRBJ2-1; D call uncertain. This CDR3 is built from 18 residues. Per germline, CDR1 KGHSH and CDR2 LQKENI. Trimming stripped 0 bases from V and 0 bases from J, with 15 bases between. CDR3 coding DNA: TGTGCCAGCTCACCACCAGGTAGTGGAATGAGCTCCTACAATGAGCAGTTCTTC. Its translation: CASSPPGSGMSSYNEQFF.

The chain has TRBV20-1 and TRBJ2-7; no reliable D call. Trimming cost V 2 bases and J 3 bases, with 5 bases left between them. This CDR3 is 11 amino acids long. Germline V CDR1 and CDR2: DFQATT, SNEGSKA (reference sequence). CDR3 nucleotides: TGCAGTGCTAGACCCGACTACGAGCAGTACTTC. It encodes CSARPDYEQYF.

CDR3 in DNA: TGTGCCAGCACCGATCTTTTTGCTGGAAACACCATATATTTT. Translated, it gives CASTDLFAGNTIYF. This sequence joins TRBV11-1 and TRBJ1-3, with no clear D. The CDR3 is 14 residues long. V gave up 7 bases and J gave up 2 bases, with 12 bases separating them. From germline, CDR1 is SGHAT and CDR2 FQDESV (reference sequence).

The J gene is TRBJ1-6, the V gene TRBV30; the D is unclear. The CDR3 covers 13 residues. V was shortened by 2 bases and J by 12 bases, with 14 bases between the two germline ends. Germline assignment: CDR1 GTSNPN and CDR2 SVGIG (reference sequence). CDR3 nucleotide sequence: TGTGCCTGGAGTCCCCTCAGCTTTGGACCCCTCCACTTT. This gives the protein CAWSPLSFGPLHF.

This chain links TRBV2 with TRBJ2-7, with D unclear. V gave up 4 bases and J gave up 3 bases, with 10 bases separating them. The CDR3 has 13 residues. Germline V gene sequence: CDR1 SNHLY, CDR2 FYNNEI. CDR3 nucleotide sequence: TGTGCCAGCAGTGTTGGTAGGATCTACGAGCAGTACTTC. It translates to CASSVGRIYEQYF.

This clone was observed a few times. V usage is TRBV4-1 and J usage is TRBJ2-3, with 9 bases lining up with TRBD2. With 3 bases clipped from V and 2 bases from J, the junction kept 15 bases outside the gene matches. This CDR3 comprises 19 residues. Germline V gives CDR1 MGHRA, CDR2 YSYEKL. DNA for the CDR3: TGCGCCAGCAGCCATCCCGGACTAGCGCGAGCTAAGGACACAGATACGCAGTATTTT. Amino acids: CASSHPGLARAKDTDTQYF.

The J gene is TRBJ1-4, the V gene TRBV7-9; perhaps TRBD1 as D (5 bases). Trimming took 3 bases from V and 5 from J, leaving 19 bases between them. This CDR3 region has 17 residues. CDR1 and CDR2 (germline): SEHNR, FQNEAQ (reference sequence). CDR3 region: CASSFRFPGRWNEKLFF. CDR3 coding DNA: TGTGCCAGCAGCTTCCGGTTTCCGGGACGGTGGAATGAAAAACTGTTTTTT.

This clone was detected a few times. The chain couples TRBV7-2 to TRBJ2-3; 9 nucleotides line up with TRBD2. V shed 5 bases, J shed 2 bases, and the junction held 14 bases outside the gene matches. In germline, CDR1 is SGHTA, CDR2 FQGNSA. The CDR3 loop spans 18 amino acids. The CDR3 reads CASSQWAAGGGDTDTQYF. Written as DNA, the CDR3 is TGTGCCAGCAGCCAATGGGCGGCGGGAGGGGGGGACACAGATACGCAGTATTTT. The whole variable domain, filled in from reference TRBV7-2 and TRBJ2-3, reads GAGVSQSPSNKVTEKGKDVELRCDPISGHTALYWYRQSLGQGLEFLIYFQGNSAPDKSGLPSDRFSAERTGGSVSTLTIQRTQQEDSAVYLCASSQWAAGGGDTDTQYFGPGTRLTVL.

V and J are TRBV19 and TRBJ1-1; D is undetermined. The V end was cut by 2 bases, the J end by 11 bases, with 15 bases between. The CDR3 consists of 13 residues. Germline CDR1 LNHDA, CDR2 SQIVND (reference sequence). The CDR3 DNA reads TGTGCCAGTAGTATAAATTCCGGGATCGGGGCTTTCTTT. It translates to CASSINSGIGAFF.

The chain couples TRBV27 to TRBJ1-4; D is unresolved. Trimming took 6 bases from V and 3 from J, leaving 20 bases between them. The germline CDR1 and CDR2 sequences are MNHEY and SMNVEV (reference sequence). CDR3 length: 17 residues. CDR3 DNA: TGTGCCAGCAGCCCGGATCTTACAAGCAAAGCTAATGAAAAACTGTTTTTT. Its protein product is CASSPDLTSKANEKLFF.

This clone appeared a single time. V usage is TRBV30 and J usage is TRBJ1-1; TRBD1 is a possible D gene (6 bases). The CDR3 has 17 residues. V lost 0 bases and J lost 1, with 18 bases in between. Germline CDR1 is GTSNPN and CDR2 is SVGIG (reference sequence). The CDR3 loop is CAWSVRIFRTENTEAFF. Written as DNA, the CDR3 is TGTGCCTGGAGTGTCAGGATTTTTAGGACAGAGAACACTGAAGCTTTCTTT. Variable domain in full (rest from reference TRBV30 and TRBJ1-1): SQTIHQWPATLVQPVGSPLSLECTVEGTSNPNLYWYRQAAGRGLQLLFYSVGIGQISSEVPQNLSASRPQDRQFILSSKKLLLSDSGFYLCAWSVRIFRTENTEAFFGQGTRLTVV.

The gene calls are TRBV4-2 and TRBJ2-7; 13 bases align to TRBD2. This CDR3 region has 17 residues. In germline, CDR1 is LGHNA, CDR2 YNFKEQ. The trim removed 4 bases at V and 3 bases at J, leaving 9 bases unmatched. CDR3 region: CASSRGLAGSGDYEQYF. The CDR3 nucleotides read TGTGCCAGCAGCCGGGGACTAGCGGGGTCCGGGGACTACGAGCAGTACTTC.

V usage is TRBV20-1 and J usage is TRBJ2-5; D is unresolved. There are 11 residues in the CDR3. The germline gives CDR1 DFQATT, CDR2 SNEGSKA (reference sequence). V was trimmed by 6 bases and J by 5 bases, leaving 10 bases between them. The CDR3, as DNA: TGCAGTGCCCAAATAAAGGAGACCCAGTACTTC. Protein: CSAQIKETQYF.

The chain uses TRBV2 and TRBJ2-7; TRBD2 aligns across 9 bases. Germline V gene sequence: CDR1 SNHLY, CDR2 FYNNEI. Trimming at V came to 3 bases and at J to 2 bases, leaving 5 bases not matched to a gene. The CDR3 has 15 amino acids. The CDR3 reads CASSDLAGPTYEQYF. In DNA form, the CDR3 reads TGTGCCAGCAGTGACCTAGCGGGGCCAACCTACGAGCAGTACTTC.

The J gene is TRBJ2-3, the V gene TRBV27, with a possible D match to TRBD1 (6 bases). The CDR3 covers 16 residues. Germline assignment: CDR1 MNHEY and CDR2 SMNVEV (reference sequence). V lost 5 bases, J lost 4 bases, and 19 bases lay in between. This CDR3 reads CASSPHAGVSPDTQYF. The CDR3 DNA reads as TGTGCCAGCAGTCCCCATGCAGGGGTCAGCCCAGATACGCAGTATTTT.

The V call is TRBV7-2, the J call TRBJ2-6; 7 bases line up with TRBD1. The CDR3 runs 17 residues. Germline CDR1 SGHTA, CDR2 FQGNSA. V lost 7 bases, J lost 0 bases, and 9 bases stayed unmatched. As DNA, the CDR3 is TGTGCCAGCACCAAACCGGGACAGAGCTCTGGGGCCAACGTCCTGACTTTC. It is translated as CASTKPGQSSGANVLTF.

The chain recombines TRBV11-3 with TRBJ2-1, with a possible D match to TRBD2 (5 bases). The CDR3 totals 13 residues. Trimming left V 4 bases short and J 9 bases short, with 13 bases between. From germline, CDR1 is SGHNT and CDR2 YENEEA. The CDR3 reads CASSWAPGSEQFF. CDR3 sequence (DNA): TGTGCCAGCAGCTGGGCCCCGGGGAGTGAGCAGTTCTTC.

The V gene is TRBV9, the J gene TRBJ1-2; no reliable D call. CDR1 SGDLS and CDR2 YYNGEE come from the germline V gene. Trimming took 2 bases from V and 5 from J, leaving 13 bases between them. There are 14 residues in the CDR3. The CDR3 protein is CASSVTASGYGYTF. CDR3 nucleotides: TGTGCCAGCAGCGTTACAGCATCGGGATATGGCTACACCTTC.

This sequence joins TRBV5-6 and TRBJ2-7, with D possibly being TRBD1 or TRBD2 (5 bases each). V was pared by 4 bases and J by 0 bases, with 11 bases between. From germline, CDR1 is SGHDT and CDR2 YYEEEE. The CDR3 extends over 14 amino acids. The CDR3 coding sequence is TGTGCCAGCAGCCAAGCAGGGAGCTCCTACGAGCAGTACTTC. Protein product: CASSQAGSSYEQYF.

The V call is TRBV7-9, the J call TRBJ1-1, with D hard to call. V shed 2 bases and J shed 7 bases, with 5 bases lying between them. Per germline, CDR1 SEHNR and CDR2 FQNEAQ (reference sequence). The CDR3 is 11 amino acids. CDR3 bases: TGTGCCAGCAGCTTAAGGGATGAAGCTTTCTTT. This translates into CASSLRDEAFF.

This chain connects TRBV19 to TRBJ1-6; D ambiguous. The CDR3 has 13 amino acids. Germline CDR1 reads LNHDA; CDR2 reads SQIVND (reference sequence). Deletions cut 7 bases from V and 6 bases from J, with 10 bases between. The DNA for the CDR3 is TGTGCCAGTATGACCGGACGTAATTCACCCCTCCACTTT. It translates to CASMTGRNSPLHF.

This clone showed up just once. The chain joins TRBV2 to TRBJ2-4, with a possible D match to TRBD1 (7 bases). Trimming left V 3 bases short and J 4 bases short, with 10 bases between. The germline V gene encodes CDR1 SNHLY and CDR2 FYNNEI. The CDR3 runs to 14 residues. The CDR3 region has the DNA TGTGCCAGCAGTGACCCAGGGGGGAAAAACATTCAGTACTTC. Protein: CASSDPGGKNIQYF.